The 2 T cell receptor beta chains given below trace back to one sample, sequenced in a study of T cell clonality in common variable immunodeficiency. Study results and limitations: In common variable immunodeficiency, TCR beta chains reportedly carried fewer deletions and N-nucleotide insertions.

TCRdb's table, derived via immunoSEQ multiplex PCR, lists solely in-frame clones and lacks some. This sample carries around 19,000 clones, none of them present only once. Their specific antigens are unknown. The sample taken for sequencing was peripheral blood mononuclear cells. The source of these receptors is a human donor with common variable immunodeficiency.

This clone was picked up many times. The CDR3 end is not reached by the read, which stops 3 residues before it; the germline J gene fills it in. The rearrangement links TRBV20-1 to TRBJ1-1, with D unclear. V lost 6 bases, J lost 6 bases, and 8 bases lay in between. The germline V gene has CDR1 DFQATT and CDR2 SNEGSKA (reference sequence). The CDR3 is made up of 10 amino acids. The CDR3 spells CSARVPEAFF. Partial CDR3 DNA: TGCAGTGCCCGGGTCCCTGAA.

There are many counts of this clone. CDR3 sequence: CASSLEAGMNTEAFF. CDR3 bases read: TGTGCCAGCAGCTTAGAAGCAGGAATGAACACTGAA. This chain uses TRBV7-8 with TRBJ1-1, with D uncertain. The DNA ends 3 residues before the CDR3 does, and the rest of the CDR3 is filled in from the germline J gene. The CDR3 is 15 amino acids. Trimming removed 1 base at V and 0 bases at J, with 9 bases between. Germline V CDR1 and CDR2: SGHVS, FQNEAQ.